What follows are 18 T cell receptor beta chains derived from one specimen sequenced in a study of shared clonotypes between healthy human individuals (dated by TCRdb to about 2020). The library was made by the immunoSEQ multiplex PCR assay. TCRdb stores this immuneACCESS table with in-frame sequences only. Part of the clones is absent; in the studies checked, under half of the shortfall reflects unresolved V genes, and no reason is known for the rest. In all, the sample holds 950,000 to 1,100,000 clones, and about 75% of those were seen once. Of the sample, 1.4% to 1.5% falls within the top ten clones. The sample consisted of memory CD4+ T cells sorted from blood. The cell subset or site label, as the study defines it: CD45RA-negative fraction. The receptors stem from a man aged 18 to 29 in good health.

V and J are TRBV10-2 and TRBJ1-6; D perhaps matches TRBD1 (5 bases). V was clipped by 2 bases and J by 9 bases, with 11 bases between them. The CDR3 loop spans 14 amino acids. In germline, CDR1 is WSHSY, CDR2 SAAADI. Written as DNA, the CDR3 is TGCGCCAGCAGTGAGGCGGGGGTGGGTTCACCCCTCCACTTT. Its protein is CASSEAGVGSPLHF.

Points on this clone: This CDR3 is also generated by other DNA sequences in the sample. This chain's CDR3 is CASSSWTGVNTEAFF. CDR3 DNA sequence: TGTGCCAGCAGCTCTTGGACAGGGGTAAACACTGAAGCTTTCTTT. The rearrangement joins TRBV7-2 to TRBJ1-1; 9 nucleotides match TRBD1. The V segment lost 4 bases and the J segment 2 bases; nucleotides outside the gene matches: 5. The CDR3 sequence is 15 residues long. Germline CDR1 and CDR2: SGHTA and FQGNSA.

This rearrangement joins TRBV5-1 to TRBJ2-1, with TRBD2 matching 11 bases. The CDR3 sequence is 16 residues long. Germline V CDR1 and CDR2: SGHRS, YFSETQ. J was trimmed by 5 bases and V by 5 bases; bases with no gene match: 9. The CDR3 is CASSGELAGGHNEQFF. The DNA for the CDR3 is TGCGCCAGCAGTGGGGAGCTAGCGGGAGGACACAATGAGCAGTTCTTC. Drawing the rest from reference TRBV5-1 and TRBJ2-1, the complete variable domain is KAGVTQTPRYLIKTRGQQVTLSCSPISGHRSVSWYQQTPGQGLQFLFEYFSETQRNKGNFPGRFSGRQFSNSRSEMNVSTLELGDSALYLCASSGELAGGHNEQFFGPGTRLTVL.

The V call is TRBV7-8, the J call TRBJ2-7; perhaps D is TRBD1 or TRBD2 (5 bases each). Germline V gene data show CDR1 as SGHVS and CDR2 as FQNEAQ. V gave up 4 bases and J gave up 3 bases, with 25 bases separating them. The CDR3 sequence is 18 residues long. The CDR3 protein is CASSSPRSYGATHYEQYF. The CDR3 DNA is TGTGCCAGCAGCTCCCCTAGGTCCTACGGGGCCACCCACTACGAGCAGTACTTC.

About this clone itself: The junction does not match germline at one end; this may be a read error. The chain carries TRBV18 and TRBJ1-2; D possibly corresponds to TRBD1 (5 bases). This CDR3 is built from 14 residues. The germline gives CDR1 KGHSH, CDR2 LQKENI. The CDR3 loop reads CASSPSDSGRSWAF. CDR3 bases: TGTGCCAGCTCACCCAGCGACTCGGGACGGTCCTGGGCCTTC.

The chain employs TRBV12-5 and TRBJ2-2, with TRBD2 matching 8 bases. The J segment lost 5 bases and the V segment lost 5 bases, leaving 10 bases of the junction unmatched. CDR3 size: 16 residues. CDR1 and CDR2 from the germline V gene are LGHNT and FRNRAP. CDR3 in amino acids: CASGAGGPGSTGELFF. The CDR3 DNA sequence: TGTGCTAGTGGTGCGGGGGGCCCGGGGAGTACCGGGGAGCTGTTTTTT.

In nucleotides, the CDR3 is TGTGCCAGCTCACTAAGGGCGGGACAAGCAATTACCACTAATGAAAAACTGTTTTTT. Encoded protein: CASSLRAGQAITTNEKLFF. The genes are TRBV18 and TRBJ1-4, with D possibly matching TRBD1 (6 bases). V was cut by 4 bases and J by 2 bases, with 23 bases left in between. This CDR3 is built from 19 residues. In germline, CDR1 is KGHSH, CDR2 LQKENI.

Only a few counts were recorded for this clone. This chain joins TRBV27 and TRBJ2-1, with D possibly TRBD2 on 6 matching bases. V was cut by 3 bases and J by 8 bases, with 23 bases left in between. Germline V lookup: CDR1 MNHEY, CDR2 SMNVEV (reference sequence). The CDR3 runs to 17 residues. This CDR3 reads CASSLGGKVLGFDEQFF. CDR3 sequence (DNA): TGTGCCAGCAGTTTGGGCGGGAAAGTTCTCGGATTCGATGAGCAGTTCTTC.

This chain uses TRBV6-1 with TRBJ1-2; D unclear. Germline V lookup: CDR1 MNHNS, CDR2 SASEGT. V lost 2 bases and J lost 9, with 19 bases in between. The CDR3 length is 15 residues. The CDR3 bases are TGTGCCAGCAGTGAACTGTGGCAAAGACCTTCGCGCTACACCTTC. As protein: CASSELWQRPSRYTF.

The chain couples TRBV9 to TRBJ2-3; D is perhaps TRBD2 (5 bases). CDR3 length: 14 amino acids. CDR1 and CDR2 from the germline V gene are SGDLS and YYNGEE. Trimming pared 0 bases from V and 7 bases from J, leaving 12 bases between. As DNA, the CDR3 is TGTGCCAGCAGCGTAGTCCCGACCGGGAATACGCAGTATTTT. This codes for CASSVVPTGNTQYF.

The chain couples TRBV5-6 to TRBJ1-5; D unresolved. Trimming took off 3 bases at V and 4 bases at J, with 14 bases between the two ends. In germline, CDR1 is SGHDT, CDR2 YYEEEE. CDR3 length equals 15 residues. CDR3 region: CASSSRRGGNQPQHF. In nucleotides, the CDR3 is TGTGCCAGCAGCTCCCGCCGGGGAGGTAATCAGCCCCAGCATTTT.

The CDR3 is CASSLSMGAGELFF. CDR3 nucleotide sequence: TGTGCCAGCAGTTTATCGATGGGGGCCGGGGAGCTGTTTTTT. The V and J genes are TRBV27 and TRBJ2-2; the D call may be TRBD1 or TRBD2 (5 bases each). Trimming removed 0 bases from V and 6 bases from J, with 8 bases in between. CDR1 and CDR2 from the germline V gene are MNHEY and SMNVEV (reference sequence). The length of the CDR3 is 14 residues.

The V call is TRBV30, the J call TRBJ1-6; a possible D gene is TRBD1 (5 bases). Germline V gives CDR1 GTSNPN, CDR2 SVGIG (reference sequence). Trimming took 4 bases from V and 2 from J, leaving 9 bases between them. The CDR3 consists of 14 residues. The CDR3 nucleotides read TGTGCCTGGACTCAGGGCCCCTATAATTCACCCCTCCACTTT. Translating it yields CAWTQGPYNSPLHF.

The V gene is TRBV27, the J gene TRBJ2-1, with D perhaps matching TRBD2 (5 bases). CDR3 size: 15 residues. Germline V gives CDR1 MNHEY, CDR2 SMNVEV (reference sequence). The V end lost 6 bases, the J end lost 5 bases, and 17 bases lay between the germline ends. The CDR3 region has the DNA TGTGCCAGCAGGGACTCCGTACGAGCTAACAATGAGCAGTTCTTC. Protein: CASRDSVRANNEQFF.

Worth noting for this clone: Other nucleotide sequences in the sample specify the same CDR3. The chain uses TRBV9 and TRBJ1-2; D is ambiguous. Germline CDR1 is SGDLS and CDR2 is YYNGEE. The ends were cut back, 0 bases at V and 4 bases at J, with 7 bases in the middle. This CDR3 is 13 amino acids long. CDR3 coding DNA: TGTGCCAGCAGCGTAGCAGATTTCTATGGCTACACCTTC. As protein: CASSVADFYGYTF.

The chain recombines TRBV7-9 with TRBJ2-7; D gene unclear. This CDR3 spans 12 amino acids. V was trimmed by 2 bases and J by 7 bases, leaving 9 bases between them. Per the germline V gene, CDR1 is SEHNR and CDR2 is FQNEAQ (reference sequence). The CDR3 DNA reads as TGTGCCAGCAGCTTACCCCTGGGGGAGCAGTACTTC. Its protein is CASSLPLGEQYF.

This chain uses TRBV18 with TRBJ1-2, with D perhaps TRBD1 (6 bases). V was cut by 3 bases and J by 4 bases, with 15 bases left in between. CDR1 and CDR2 (germline): KGHSH, LQKENI. The CDR3 is made up of 15 amino acids. The CDR3 protein is CASSPGGGASYGYTF. As DNA, the CDR3 is TGTGCCAGCTCACCCGGGGGGGGCGCGAGCTATGGCTACACCTTC.

The rearrangement links TRBV11-2 to TRBJ1-1; D not resolved. Deletions cut 3 bases from V and 0 bases from J, with 11 bases between. Germline values: CDR1 SGHAT, CDR2 FQNNGV. The CDR3 length is 15 residues. CDR3 bases: TGTGCCAGCAGCTTGGACCGAAACGTGAACACTGAAGCTTTCTTT. Its translation: CASSLDRNVNTEAFF.